This passage covers 4 T cell receptor beta chains from one sample sequenced in a study of blood T cell repertoires in COVID-19. This table comes from immunoSEQ multiplex PCR, and its TCRdb copy is limited to in-frame clones, with some not included. In the table there are fewer than 200,000 clones, about 84% of which are singletons. The sequencing input was PBMCs or T cells enriched from blood (not recorded which). The source of these receptors is a man in his fifties who had recovered from COVID-19.

The J gene is TRBJ2-5, the V gene TRBV5-4, with TRBD1 as a possible D gene (5 bases). The V gene's germline CDR1 is SGHNT and CDR2 YYREEE (reference sequence). Deletions cut 3 bases from V and 7 bases from J, with 16 bases between. This CDR3 is built from 14 residues. The CDR3 sequence: CASSYEGQGRTQYF. The CDR3 coding sequence is TGTGCCAGCAGCTACGAAGGGCAGGGTCGGACCCAGTACTTC.

This clone showed up just once. This sequence joins TRBV14 and TRBJ2-4; TRBD1 aligns across 9 bases. The ends lost 3 bases at V and 2 bases at J; junction bases unmatched: 5. This CDR3 comprises 16 residues. Germline CDR1 SGHDN, CDR2 FVKESK. The CDR3 DNA is TGTGCCAGCAGCCATCTCGGGACAGGGCCCAAAAACATTCAGTACTTC. As protein: CASSHLGTGPKNIQYF.

The J gene is TRBJ2-5, the V gene TRBV7-2; 7 bases align to TRBD2. J gave up 5 bases and V 2 bases, and 14 bases lay outside the gene matches. CDR1 and CDR2 (germline): SGHTA, FQGNSA. The CDR3 runs to 17 residues. CDR3 sequence reads: CASSLKSGGVAGETQYF. For the CDR3, the DNA is TGTGCCAGCAGCTTAAAGTCTGGGGGGGTAGCCGGGGAGACCCAGTACTTC.

The V gene is TRBV7-9, the J gene TRBJ1-4; D may be TRBD1 (5 bases). CDR3 length: 14 amino acids. Germline-derived CDR1 and CDR2 are SEHNR and FQNEAQ (reference sequence). Trimming took off 5 bases at V and 8 bases at J, with 15 bases between the two ends. CDR3 residues: CASSRGNLEEKLFF. For the CDR3, the DNA is TGTGCCAGCAGCAGGGGTAACTTGGAGGAAAAACTGTTTTTT.